This is a list of T cell receptor beta chains from one sample in a study of type 1 regulatory T cells. TCRdb reprocessed the reads with MiXCR, giving one entry per CDR3 protein. The sample has approximately 20,000 distinct CDR3 sequences, about a tenth seen once. The sequencing sample was made of CD4+ T cells, either the whole sample or a sorted fraction (not recorded which). The receptors were gathered from a human donor in good health. Each CDR3 is given with its conserved first and last residue. The order of the fields is J gene, clone size, D gene, V gene, CDR3 protein, CDR3 DNA. D genes are given only for firm matches. The listing skips clone size in some rows; elsewhere it reads once, few, many or a size class.

j_call: TRBJ2-5; clone_size: few; d_call: .; v_call: TRBV7-8; cdr3_aa: CASSSRDEKETQYF; cdr3_nt: TGTGCCAGCAGCTCCCGGGACGAGAAAGAGACCCAGTACTTC
j_call: TRBJ2-7; clone_size: many; d_call: .; v_call: TRBV7-2; cdr3_aa: CASSLRRGDSSYEQYF; cdr3_nt: TGTGCCAGCAGCCTACGGAGGGGAGACAGCTCCTACGAGCAGTACTTC
j_call: TRBJ2-2; clone_size: many; d_call: .; v_call: TRBV24-1; cdr3_aa: CATSDYGGDTGELFF; cdr3_nt: TGTGCCACCAGTGATTACGGGGGCGACACCGGGGAGCTGTTTTTT
j_call: TRBJ1-1; clone_size: many; d_call: .; v_call: TRBV6-2/TRBV6-3; cdr3_aa: CASTDTRDTEAFF; cdr3_nt: TGTGCCAGCACCGATACTAGGGACACTGAAGCTTTCTTT
j_call: TRBJ1-6; clone_size: many; d_call: .; v_call: TRBV10-3; cdr3_aa: CAISGIKLNSPLHF; cdr3_nt: TGTGCCATCAGTGGTATAAAGCTCAATTCACCCCTCCACTTT
j_call: TRBJ2-1; clone_size: few; d_call: .; v_call: TRBV12-3/TRBV12-4; cdr3_aa: CASSGQGGMDEQFF; cdr3_nt: TGTGCCAGCAGTGGACAGGGAGGGATGGATGAGCAGTTCTTC
j_call: TRBJ2-3; clone_size: many; d_call: .; v_call: TRBV10-2; cdr3_aa: CASSESGGLSTDTQYF; cdr3_nt: TGCGCCAGCAGTGAGTCCGGCGGGCTTAGCACAGATACGCAGTATTTT
j_call: TRBJ2-7; clone_size: medium-sized; d_call: .; v_call: TRBV6-2/TRBV6-3; cdr3_aa: CASLDRSSYEQYF; cdr3_nt: TGTGCCAGCCTCGACAGGTCATCCTACGAGCAGTACTTC
j_call: TRBJ2-2; clone_size: .; d_call: TRBD1; v_call: TRBV7-9; cdr3_aa: CASSSGGTGELFF; cdr3_nt: TGTGCCAGCAGCTCAGGGGGCACCGGGGAGCTGTTTTTT
j_call: TRBJ1-6; clone_size: .; d_call: TRBD1; v_call: TRBV5-1; cdr3_aa: CASSSGQGDSPLHF; cdr3_nt: TGCGCCAGCAGCTCCGGACAGGGCGATTCACCCCTCCACTTT
j_call: TRBJ2-1; clone_size: many; d_call: .; v_call: TRBV5-1; cdr3_aa: CASSSGLAEQFF; cdr3_nt: TGCGCCAGCAGCTCCGGACTGGCTGAGCAGTTCTTC
j_call: TRBJ2-5; clone_size: .; d_call: TRBD1; v_call: TRBV20-1; cdr3_aa: CSARGQEETQYF; cdr3_nt: TGCAGTGCTAGGGGACAGGAAGAGACCCAGTACTTC
j_call: TRBJ2-5; clone_size: .; d_call: TRBD1; v_call: TRBV7-2; cdr3_aa: CASSPGTGARETQYF; cdr3_nt: TGTGCCAGCAGCCCAGGGACAGGGGCCCGGGAGACCCAGTACTTC
j_call: TRBJ2-2; clone_size: few; d_call: .; v_call: TRBV5-1; cdr3_aa: CASRPGPNTGELFF; cdr3_nt: TGCGCCAGCAGACCCGGACCGAACACCGGGGAGCTGTTTTTT
j_call: TRBJ2-3; clone_size: many; d_call: TRBD2; v_call: TRBV10-3; cdr3_aa: CASKPELAGVRHTQYF; cdr3_nt: TGTGCCAGCAAACCCGAACTAGCGGGAGTTCGCCATACGCAGTATTTT
j_call: TRBJ2-2; clone_size: few; d_call: TRBD2; v_call: TRBV12-3/TRBV12-4; cdr3_aa: CASRAPSGANTGELFF; cdr3_nt: TGTGCCAGCAGAGCCCCAAGCGGGGCGAACACCGGGGAGCTGTTTTTT
j_call: TRBJ2-5; clone_size: .; d_call: TRBD2; v_call: TRBV15; cdr3_aa: CATSALEGGRETQYF; cdr3_nt: TGTGCCACCAGCGCCCTAGAGGGAGGGCGGGAGACCCAGTACTTC
j_call: TRBJ2-2; clone_size: many; d_call: .; v_call: TRBV12-3/TRBV12-4; cdr3_aa: CASGRTENTGELFF; cdr3_nt: TGTGCCAGCGGCAGGACGGAGAACACCGGGGAGCTGTTTTTT
j_call: TRBJ1-2; clone_size: many; d_call: .; v_call: TRBV3-1; cdr3_aa: CASWWGGGYTF; cdr3_nt: TGTGCCAGCTGGTGGGGAGGCGGCTACACCTTC
j_call: TRBJ2-5; clone_size: .; d_call: .; v_call: TRBV29-1; cdr3_aa: CSFLEGRKETQYF; cdr3_nt: TGCAGCTTTCTCGAGGGACGGAAAGAGACCCAGTACTTC
j_call: TRBJ1-6; clone_size: .; d_call: .; v_call: TRBV5-4; cdr3_aa: CASKGDRNSPLHF; cdr3_nt: TGTGCCAGCAAGGGAGACCGCAATTCACCCCTCCACTTT